This T cell receptor (beta chain) was recorded in a study of blood T cell repertoires in COVID-19. Overall study context: Sites across the United States, Italy and Spain contributed samples from acute and convalescent COVID-19. PBMCs, B-cell-depleted T cells, or T cells provided the cDNA or gDNA that made up the material.

In the original analysis: Reference gene primer amplification gave nucleated cell count estimates. Assay used: immunoSEQ multiplex PCR; TCRdb lists only in-frame clones, some missing. Clone size and V and J calls were adopted from that table, with D and trimming inferred from the DNA. The data show 75,000 to 80,000 clones, approximately 86% seen once. The CDR3 covers 16 residues. V was pared by 2 bases and J by 1 base, with 12 bases between. The V gene's germline CDR1 is LGHNA and CDR2 YNFKEQ. The specimen sequenced was peripheral blood. The gene calls are TRBV4-2 and TRBJ1-5; D ambiguous. The receptor was isolated from a human donor in a cohort sampled during active COVID-19. This CDR3 is CASSQSAAASNQPQHF. The CDR3 DNA reads as TGTGCCAGCAGCCAATCTGCGGCAGCCAGCAATCAGCCCCAGCATTTT.